This note documents a single T cell receptor (beta chain) sequence. Its antigen is undetermined. The protocol was immunoSEQ multiplex PCR, while the TCRdb copy is restricted to in-frame clones and leaves out a portion. The table includes 97,000 or so clones, more than 85% detected once. This specimen belongs to a study of T cell responses to AZD1222 COVID-19 vaccine. The study's findings and limits: Epitopes outside B.1.351 and B.1.1.7 mutated regions reportedly drew nearly half of spike TCRs.

This CDR3 is built from 12 residues. The ends were cut back, 6 bases at V and 11 bases at J, with 19 bases in the middle. Per germline, CDR1 SQVTM and CDR2 ANQGSEA. The specimen comprised peripheral blood, sampled 28 days after the second AZD1222 dose. The TCR comes from an adult who received the AZD1222 COVID-19 vaccine. The V call is TRBV29-1, the J call TRBJ1-1, with TRBD1 as a possible D gene (6 bases). The CDR3 region is CSVMQGPSGAFF. Here the CDR3 DNA reads TGCAGCGTCATGCAGGGGCCCTCCGGCGCTTTCTTT. The variable domain in full, with the rest retrieved from reference TRBV29-1 and TRBJ1-1, is SAVISQKPSRDICQRGTSLTIQCQVDSQVTMMFWYRQQPGQSLTLIATANQGSEATYESGFVIDKFPISRPNLTFSTLTVSNMSPEDSSIYLCSVMQGPSGAFFGQGTRLTVV.